The sequence of this T cell receptor (beta chain) was determined in a study of metastatic and nonmetastatic thyroid tumors. For the study at large: From malignant and benign thyroid patients, repertoires in blood and in tumor or nodule tissue were compared.

This clone came up many times. The antigen remains undetermined. Under the authors' procedure: Clinicopathological groups supplied CDR3 differences that were used to build a distant-metastasis classifier for papillary thyroid cancer. TCRdb re-processed the PCR reads through MiXCR. TCRdb assigned the V and J calls; the authors' analysis was not used. This table has tens of thousands of clones, 15% to 20% appearing once. Trimming removed 4 bases at V and 0 bases at J, with 11 bases between. CDR3 length equals 15 residues. CDR1 SGHDN and CDR2 FVKESK come from the germline V gene. Study results and caveats: Malignant thyroid tumors reportedly exceeded benign nodules significantly in TCR beta diversity, with the difference appearing in blood and tumor.

Patients had received no treatment of any kind before thyroid surgery. Sequenced sample: blood. The V and J genes are TRBV14 and TRBJ2-3; no definite D call. This sequence originates from a male donor with papillary thyroid cancer or a benign thyroid nodule (not recorded which). Some clones in this sample may be carry-over from other donors' samples. The CDR3 nucleotides read TGTGCCAGCAGCCTCACGACAACTAGCACAGATACGCAGTATTTT. Amino acids: CASSLTTTSTDTQYF.